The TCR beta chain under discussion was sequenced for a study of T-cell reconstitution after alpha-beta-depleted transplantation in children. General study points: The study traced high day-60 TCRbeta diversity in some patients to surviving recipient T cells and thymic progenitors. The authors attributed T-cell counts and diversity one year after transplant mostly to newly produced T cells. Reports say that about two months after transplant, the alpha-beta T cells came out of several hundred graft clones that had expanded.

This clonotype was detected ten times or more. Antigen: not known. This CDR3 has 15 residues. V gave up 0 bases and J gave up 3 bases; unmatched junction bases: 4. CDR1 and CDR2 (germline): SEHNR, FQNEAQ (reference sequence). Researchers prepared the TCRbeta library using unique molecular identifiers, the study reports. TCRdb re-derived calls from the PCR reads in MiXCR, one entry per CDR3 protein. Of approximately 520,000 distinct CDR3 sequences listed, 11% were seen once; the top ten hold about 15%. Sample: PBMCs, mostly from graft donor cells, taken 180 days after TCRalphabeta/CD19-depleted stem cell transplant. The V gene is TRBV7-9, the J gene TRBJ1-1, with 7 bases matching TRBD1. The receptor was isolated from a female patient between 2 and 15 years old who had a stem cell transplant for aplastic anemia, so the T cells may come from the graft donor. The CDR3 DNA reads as TGTGCCAGCAGCTTAGCGCCAGGGGGGGACACTGAAGCTTTCTTT. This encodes CASSLAPGGDTEAFF. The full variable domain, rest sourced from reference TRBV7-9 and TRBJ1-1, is DTGVSQNPRHKITKRGQNVTFRCDPISEHNRLYWYRQTLGQGPEFLTYFQNEAQLEKSRLLSDRFSAERPKGSFSTLEIQRTEQGDSAMYLCASSLAPGGDTEAFFGQGTRLTVV.